The 17 T cell receptor beta chains presented below share a single source sample, sequenced in a study of sequential checkpoint blockade in melanoma. Assay used: immunoSEQ multiplex PCR; TCRdb lists only in-frame clones, some missing. The sample lists 15,000 to 20,000 clones; under 80% were seen once. Treatment specified: randomized to nivolumab then ipilimumab (arm A) or the reverse (arm B). Sequenced material: CD8+ T cells sorted from blood (inferred from file names), taken from a patient given nivolumab and ipilimumab in sequence. These receptors were taken from a human donor with melanoma.

This clone was found once. CDR3 in DNA: TGCGCCAGCAGCTCCCGTGGCGGTTCCTACAATGAGCAGTTCTTC. It codes for CASSSRGGSYNEQFF. J is TRBJ2-1 and V is TRBV5-1; no reliable D call. The CDR3 runs 15 residues. V dropped 3 bases and J dropped 1 base, with 11 bases sitting between them. Per the germline V gene, CDR1 is SGHRS and CDR2 is YFSETQ.

The rearrangement links TRBV4-2 to TRBJ1-1; 7 bases match TRBD1. The germline CDR1 and CDR2 sequences are LGHNA and YNFKEQ. Trimming removed 5 bases from V and 1 base from J; junction bases left unmatched: 4. The CDR3 is 14 amino acids. CDR3 residues: CASSAGGWNTEAFF. DNA for the CDR3: TGTGCCAGCAGCGCAGGGGGTTGGAACACTGAAGCTTTCTTT.

This clone was counted between two and nine times. The chain couples TRBV14 to TRBJ2-2; 7 bases map to TRBD2. The CDR3 runs 18 residues. Germline V gene data show CDR1 as SGHDN and CDR2 as FVKESK. The J segment lost 4 bases and the V segment lost 4 bases, leaving 15 bases of the junction unmatched. The CDR3 DNA sequence: TGTGCCAGCAGCCTTCACGCTAGCGGAGCACGATTCACCGGGGAGCTGTTTTTT. Amino acid sequence: CASSLHASGARFTGELFF. The whole variable domain, filled in from reference TRBV14 and TRBJ2-2, reads EAGVTQFPSHSVIEKGQTVTLRCDPISGHDNLYWYRRVMGKEIKFLLHFVKESKQDESGMPNNRFLAERTGGTYSTLKVQPAELEDSGVYFCASSLHASGARFTGELFFGEGSRLTVL.

Judged by abundance, this clone is medium-sized (0.01 to 0.1%). The gene calls are TRBV5-1 and TRBJ1-6, with 7 nucleotides matching TRBD1. Germline V gene lookup returns CDR1 SGHRS and CDR2 YFSETQ. J lost 4 bases, V lost 4 bases, and 8 bases had no gene match. CDR3 length: 16 amino acids. CDR3 nucleotide sequence: TGCGCCAGCAGCCGCGACAGGGATGTGTATAATTCACCCCTCCACTTT. It codes for CASSRDRDVYNSPLHF. Based on the CDR3 plus reference TRBV5-1 and TRBJ1-6, the full variable domain is KAGVTQTPRYLIKTRGQQVTLSCSPISGHRSVSWYQQTPGQGLQFLFEYFSETQRNKGNFPGRFSGRQFSNSRSEMNVSTLELGDSALYLCASSRDRDVYNSPLHFGNGTRLTVT.

This chain joins TRBV10-2 and TRBJ2-7; TRBD1 agrees at 11 bases. The trim removed 4 bases at V and 3 bases at J, leaving 2 bases unmatched. CDR3 length: 14 amino acids. Germline V gene data show CDR1 as WSHSY and CDR2 as SAAADI. The CDR3 nucleotides read TGCGCCAGCAGTGGGACAGGGGGCATCTACGAGCAGTACTTC. Its protein product is CASSGTGGIYEQYF.

The V call is TRBV10-3, the J call TRBJ2-7, with D possibly matching TRBD1 (5 bases). V lost 0 bases and J 2 bases, leaving 8 bases between the germline ends. The CDR3 spans 14 residues. Germline V lookup: CDR1 ENHRY, CDR2 SYGVKD. Written as DNA, the CDR3 is TGTGCCATCAGTGAGTCGACAGTCGCCTACGAGCAGTACTTC. Translation gives CAISESTVAYEQYF.

The V gene is TRBV27, the J gene TRBJ2-6, with 9 bases fitting TRBD1. This CDR3 spans 17 amino acids. Germline CDR1 and CDR2: MNHEY and SMNVEV (reference sequence). Trimming cost V 5 bases and J 4 bases; bases outside gene matches: 9. CDR3 DNA: TGTGCCAGCAGTCGCCTACAGGGGGCGGGAGGGGCCAACGTCCTGACTTTC. Residues: CASSRLQGAGGANVLTF.

This sequence joins TRBV2 and TRBJ2-2; TRBD2 might be the D (5 bases). Germline V gene sequence: CDR1 SNHLY, CDR2 FYNNEI. V lost 7 bases, J lost 4 bases, and 16 bases lay in between. The CDR3 is 15 residues long. The CDR3 here is CASILTGGTTGELFF. CDR3 in DNA: TGTGCCAGCATACTAACCGGAGGAACCACCGGGGAGCTGTTTTTT. Looking up the rest from reference TRBV2 and TRBJ2-2 gives the full variable domain: EPEVTQTPSHQVTQMGQEVILRCVPISNHLYFYWYRQILGQKVEFLVSFYNNEISEKSEIFDDQFSVERPDGSNFTLKIRSTKLEDSAMYFCASILTGGTTGELFFGEGSRLTVL.

This rearrangement joins TRBV6-4 to TRBJ2-1, with 8 bases aligning to TRBD1. CDR3 length equals 15 residues. V was clipped by 0 bases and J by 6 bases; unmatched bases: 4. CDR1 MRHNA and CDR2 SNTAGT come from the germline V gene. The CDR3 protein is CASSDSGQGINEQFF. In DNA form, the CDR3 reads TGTGCCAGCAGTGACTCTGGACAGGGTATCAATGAGCAGTTCTTC.

This chain uses TRBV11-2 with TRBJ2-3; D may be TRBD2 (5 bases). CDR3 size: 12 residues. V was pared by 8 bases and J by 3 bases, with 9 bases between. Germline loops: CDR1 SGHAT, CDR2 FQNNGV. The CDR3 DNA reads TGTGCCAGCCGCTGGAGGACAGATACGCAGTATTTT. The encoded protein is CASRWRTDTQYF.

The chain is built from TRBV27 and TRBJ1-2, with 7 bases lining up with TRBD1. The CDR3 has 15 amino acids. The germline gives CDR1 MNHEY, CDR2 SMNVEV (reference sequence). The trim removed 4 bases at V and 3 bases at J, leaving 8 bases unmatched. The CDR3 here is CASSSTGPSYYGYTF. The CDR3 DNA reads as TGTGCCAGCAGTTCGACAGGGCCGTCGTACTATGGCTACACCTTC.

CDR3: CARSLGIRQSMTYEQYF. CDR3 DNA sequence: TGTGCCAGAAGCTTAGGCATTCGACAGAGTATGACCTACGAGCAGTACTTC. The rearrangement joins TRBV7-5 to TRBJ2-7; TRBD1, as called in the table, went unchecked against the DNA. TRBV7-5 is labeled a pseudogene. This CDR3 is 17 amino acids long.

The chain is built from TRBV9 and TRBJ2-2, with D maybe TRBD2 (6 bases). Trimming took off 5 bases at V and 3 bases at J, with 11 bases between the two ends. The CDR3 is 14 residues long. Germline loops: CDR1 SGDLS, CDR2 YYNGEE. The CDR3 DNA sequence: TGTGCCAGCAGTTATAGCGGATACACCGGGGAGCTGTTTTTT. It specifies CASSYSGYTGELFF. The full variable domain, in which reference TRBV9 and TRBJ2-2 provide the parts outside the CDR3, is DSGVTQTPKHLITATGQRVTLRCSPRSGDLSVYWYQQSLDQGLQFLIQYYNGEERAKGNILERFSAQQFPDLHSELNLSSLELGDSALYFCASSYSGYTGELFFGEGSRLTVL.

The CDR3 sequence is CASSLGLEGRNYGYTF. The CDR3 nucleotides are TGCGCCAGCAGCTTGGGGCTTGAGGGGAGGAACTATGGCTACACCTTC. This chain uses TRBV5-1 with TRBJ1-2; perhaps TRBD1 as D (5 bases). The CDR3 runs to 16 residues. Germline assignment: CDR1 SGHRS and CDR2 YFSETQ. With 0 bases removed from V and 2 bases from J, the gap between germline ends came to 14 bases.

The V and J genes are TRBV5-4 and TRBJ1-2; TRBD1 might be the D (6 bases). This CDR3 has 13 residues. Germline V lookup: CDR1 SGHNT, CDR2 YYREEE (reference sequence). V lost 0 bases and J lost 5, with 8 bases in between. CDR3 residues: CASSLDRAYGYTF. As DNA, the CDR3 is TGTGCCAGCAGCTTGGACAGGGCGTATGGCTACACCTTC.

V gene TRBV10-2 combines with J gene TRBJ2-1, with 11 positions matching TRBD2. The CDR3 runs to 16 residues. Germline lookup yields CDR1 WSHSY and CDR2 SAAADI. Losses at the gene ends were 8 bases for V and 0 bases for J; bases not matched to a gene: 6. The chain's CDR3 is CASAASGGRSYNEQFF. DNA for the CDR3: TGCGCCAGCGCGGCTAGCGGGGGGCGCTCCTACAATGAGCAGTTCTTC.

J is TRBJ2-7 and V is TRBV9, with D possibly being TRBD1 (5 bases). Trimming took off 0 bases at V and 2 bases at J, with 9 bases between the two ends. Looked up from germline, CDR1 is SGDLS and CDR2 is YYNGEE. The CDR3 has 14 amino acids. CDR3 in amino acids: CASSVGGRAYEQYF. DNA of the CDR3: TGTGCCAGCAGCGTAGGTGGCAGGGCCTACGAGCAGTACTTC.